This T cell receptor (beta chain) was sequenced in a study of blood T cell repertoires in COVID-19. For the study at large: The United States, Italy and Spain supplied acute and convalescent COVID-19 samples.

J lost 4 bases, V lost 7 bases, and 3 bases had no gene match. The CDR3 spans 15 residues. CDR1 and CDR2 from the germline V gene are LNHDA and SQIVND (reference sequence). In the original processing: Estimation of nucleated cell counts relied on the amplification of reference gene primers. Only in-frame clones appear in the TCRdb table, and some are missing; sequencing was by immunoSEQ multiplex PCR. The DNA gave D and trimming, while V, J and clone size come from that table. The sample includes fewer than 250,000 clones, approximately 91% of them seen just once. The origin of this receptor is a man between 25 and 39 years old with acute or convalescent COVID-19. The sample comprised peripheral blood. This chain uses TRBV19 with TRBJ2-2; 13 nucleotides agree with TRBD2. The CDR3 region is CASKGLAGSTGELFF. CDR3 DNA sequence: TGTGCCAGTAAGGGACTAGCGGGATCCACCGGGGAGCTGTTTTTT. Complete variable domain (other parts from reference TRBV19 and TRBJ2-2): DGGITQSPKYLFRKEGQNVTLSCEQNLNHDAMYWYRQDPGQGLRLIYYSQIVNDFQKGDIAEGYSVSREKKESFPLTVTSAQKNPTAFYLCASKGLAGSTGELFFGEGSRLTVL.